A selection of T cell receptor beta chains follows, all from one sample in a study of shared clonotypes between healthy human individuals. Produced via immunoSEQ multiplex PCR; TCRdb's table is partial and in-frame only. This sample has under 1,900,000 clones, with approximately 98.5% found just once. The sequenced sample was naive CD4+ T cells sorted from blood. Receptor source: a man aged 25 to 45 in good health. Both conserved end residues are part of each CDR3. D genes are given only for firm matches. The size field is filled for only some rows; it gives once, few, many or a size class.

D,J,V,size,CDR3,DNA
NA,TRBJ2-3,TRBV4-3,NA,CASSQEPAGPADTQYF,TGCGCCAGCAGCCAAGAACCTGCAGGGCCAGCAGATACGCAGTATTTT
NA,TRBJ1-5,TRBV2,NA,CASSEIGGDNQPQHF,TGTGCCAGCAGTGAAATAGGGGGGGACAATCAGCCCCAGCATTTT
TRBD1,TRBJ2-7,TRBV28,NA,CASSLINPGQGHLRYEQYF,TGTGCCAGCAGTTTGATCAACCCGGGACAGGGTCATCTCAGGTACGAGCAGTACTTC
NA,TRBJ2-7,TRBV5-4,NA,CASSYQARAVGEQYF,TGTGCCAGCAGCTACCAAGCCCGGGCTGTAGGAGAGCAGTACTTC
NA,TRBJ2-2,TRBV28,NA,CASRMLLGGTTNTGELFF,TGTGCCAGCAGGATGCTCTTGGGAGGGACAACGAACACCGGGGAGCTGTTTTTT
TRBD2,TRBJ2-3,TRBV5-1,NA,CASRTPTSGDSTDTQYF,TGCGCCAGCAGGACTCCTACTAGCGGAGACAGCACAGATACGCAGTATTTT
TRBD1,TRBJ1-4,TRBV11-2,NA,CASRRQGRNEKLFF,TGTGCCAGCAGAAGACAGGGCAGAAATGAAAAACTGTTTTTT
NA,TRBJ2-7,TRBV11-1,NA,CASSARRGTEQYF,TGTGCCAGCAGCGCGAGGCGAGGGACCGAGCAGTACTTC
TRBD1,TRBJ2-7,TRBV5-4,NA,CASSLGVARGRSSYEQYF,TGTGCCAGCAGCTTGGGCGTTGCAAGGGGGCGCAGCTCCTACGAGCAGTACTTC
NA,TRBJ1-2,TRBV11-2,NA,CASSLPPDTTYTF,TGTGCCAGCAGCTTGCCCCCCGACACCACCTACACCTTC
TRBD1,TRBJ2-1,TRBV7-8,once,CASTGQAGHEQFF,TGTGCCAGCACAGGACAGGCCGGGCATGAGCAGTTCTTC
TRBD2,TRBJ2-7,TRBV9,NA,CASSRGTSGGGDEQYF,TGTGCCAGCAGCCGCGGGACTAGCGGCGGGGGCGACGAGCAGTACTTC
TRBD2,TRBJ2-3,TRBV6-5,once,CASSSSGRGPDTQYF,TGTGCCAGCAGTTCTAGCGGGAGAGGACCAGATACGCAGTATTTT
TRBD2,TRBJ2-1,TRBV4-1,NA,CASSQGLAGRFF,TGCGCCAGCAGCCAGGGACTAGCGGGAAGGTTCTTC
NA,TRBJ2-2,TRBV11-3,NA,CASTDYEKGNTGELFF,TGTGCCAGCACCGACTACGAAAAAGGCAACACCGGGGAGCTGTTTTTT
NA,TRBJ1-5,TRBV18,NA,CASSPPGVNPQHF,TGTGCCAGCTCACCACCTGGAGTCAACCCCCAGCATTTT
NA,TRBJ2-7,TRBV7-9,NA,CASSSAGRGPESVYEQYF,TGTGCCAGCAGCTCGGCAGGCAGGGGTCCAGAGAGCGTTTACGAGCAGTACTTC
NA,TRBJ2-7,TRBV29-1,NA,CSVGVGYEQYF,TGCAGCGTTGGAGTTGGCTACGAGCAGTACTTC
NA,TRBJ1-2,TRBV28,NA,CASSLYGTSQIGYTF,TGTGCCAGCAGTCTGTATGGGACATCACAAATTGGCTACACCTTC
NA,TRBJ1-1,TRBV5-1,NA,CASSSRQAYLNTEAFF,TGCGCCAGCAGCTCCCGACAGGCATACTTGAACACTGAAGCTTTCTTT
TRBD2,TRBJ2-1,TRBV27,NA,CASSTRLAGVSNEQFF,TGTGCCAGCAGTACCAGACTAGCGGGAGTGTCCAATGAGCAGTTCTTC
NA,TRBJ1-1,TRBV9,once,CASRGTGEAFF,TGTGCCAGCAGAGGTACAGGGGAAGCTTTCTTT
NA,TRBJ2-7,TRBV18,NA,CASSPPRLLGEQYF,TGTGCCAGCTCACCACCGAGACTCCTCGGTGAGCAGTACTTC
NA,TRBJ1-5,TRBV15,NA,CATSRATGGLQPQHF,TGTGCCACCAGCAGAGCAACGGGGGGGCTCCAGCCCCAGCATTTT
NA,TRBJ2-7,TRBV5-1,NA,CASSGGSYEQYF,TGCGCCAGCAGCGGCGGATCCTACGAGCAGTACTTC
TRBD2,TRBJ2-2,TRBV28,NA,CAGSSSGRAAGELFF,TGTGCCGGGTCCTCTAGCGGGAGGGCCGCCGGGGAGCTGTTTTTT
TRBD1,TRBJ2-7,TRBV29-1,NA,CSVRQGVYEQYF,TGCAGCGTGCGACAGGGGGTCTACGAGCAGTACTTC
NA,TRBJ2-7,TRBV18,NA,CASSSLQGPSYEQYF,TGTGCCAGCTCATCTCTACAAGGCCCCTCTTACGAGCAGTACTTC
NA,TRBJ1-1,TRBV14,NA,CASSRDVGGTEAFF,TGTGCCAGCAGCCGAGATGTCGGAGGTACTGAAGCTTTCTTT
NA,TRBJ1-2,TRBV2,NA,CASAGGLGTGVAGYTF,TGTGCCAGCGCCGGCGGGTTAGGGACGGGGGTCGCTGGCTACACCTTC
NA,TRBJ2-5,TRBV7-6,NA,CASSPRRRRGEETQYF,TGTGCCAGCAGCCCCCGCCGGCGGCGAGGGGAAGAGACCCAGTACTTC
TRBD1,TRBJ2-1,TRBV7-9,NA,CASSPGDRENNEQFF,TGTGCCAGCAGCCCCGGCGACAGGGAAAACAATGAGCAGTTCTTC
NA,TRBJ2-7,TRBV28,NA,CASSLWGDQAHEQYF,TGTGCCAGCAGTTTATGGGGGGACCAGGCGCACGAGCAGTACTTC
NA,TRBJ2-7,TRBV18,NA,CASSPHLGGGAEQYF,TGTGCCAGCTCACCACACCTGGGGGGGGGCGCCGAGCAGTACTTC
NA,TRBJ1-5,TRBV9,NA,CASSATTGLNQPQHF,TGTGCCAGCAGCGCGACGACAGGTCTCAATCAGCCCCAGCATTTT
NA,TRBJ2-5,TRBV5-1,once,CASSFRGERETQYF,TGCGCCAGCAGCTTCAGGGGCGAAAGAGAGACCCAGTACTTC
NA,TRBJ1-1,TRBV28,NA,CASSPLRGVNTEAFF,TGTGCCAGCAGTCCCTTGCGGGGGGTGAACACTGAAGCTTTCTTT
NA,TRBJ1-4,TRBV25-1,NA,CASSEYIQTEKLFF,TGTGCCAGCAGTGAATATATACAAACCGAAAAACTGTTTTTT
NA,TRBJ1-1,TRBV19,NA,CASSITGNTEAFF,TGTGCCAGTAGTATAACGGGGAACACTGAAGCTTTCTTT
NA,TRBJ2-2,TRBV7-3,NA,CASSPAKRPELFF,TGTGCCAGCAGCCCTGCTAAGCGACCTGAGCTGTTTTTT
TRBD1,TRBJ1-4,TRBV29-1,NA,CSARTGLNEKLFF,TGCAGCGCAAGGACAGGGCTAAATGAAAAACTGTTTTTT
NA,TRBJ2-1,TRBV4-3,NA,CASSPRDGINNEQFF,TGCGCCAGCAGCCCTAGGGACGGGATTAACAATGAGCAGTTCTTC
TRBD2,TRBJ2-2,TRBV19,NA,CASSRGLAGAEADTGELFF,TGTGCCAGTAGTAGAGGACTAGCGGGAGCAGAGGCAGACACCGGGGAGCTGTTTTTT
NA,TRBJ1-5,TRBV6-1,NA,CASSELEGRNSNQPQHF,TGTGCCAGCAGTGAATTAGAGGGACGGAATAGCAATCAGCCCCAGCATTTT
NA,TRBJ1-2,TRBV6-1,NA,CASSEATGDYGYTF,TGTGCCAGCAGTGAAGCAACGGGTGACTATGGCTACACCTTC
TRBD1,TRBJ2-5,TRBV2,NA,CASRGTGFQETQYF,TGTGCCAGCAGGGGGACAGGGTTTCAAGAGACCCAGTACTTC
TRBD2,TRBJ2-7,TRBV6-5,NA,CASSIIAGGDEQYF,TGTGCCAGCAGTATTATAGCGGGAGGGGACGAGCAGTACTTC
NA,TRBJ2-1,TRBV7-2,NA,CASRAGLYNEQFF,TGTGCCAGCAGGGCGGGACTTTACAATGAGCAGTTCTTC